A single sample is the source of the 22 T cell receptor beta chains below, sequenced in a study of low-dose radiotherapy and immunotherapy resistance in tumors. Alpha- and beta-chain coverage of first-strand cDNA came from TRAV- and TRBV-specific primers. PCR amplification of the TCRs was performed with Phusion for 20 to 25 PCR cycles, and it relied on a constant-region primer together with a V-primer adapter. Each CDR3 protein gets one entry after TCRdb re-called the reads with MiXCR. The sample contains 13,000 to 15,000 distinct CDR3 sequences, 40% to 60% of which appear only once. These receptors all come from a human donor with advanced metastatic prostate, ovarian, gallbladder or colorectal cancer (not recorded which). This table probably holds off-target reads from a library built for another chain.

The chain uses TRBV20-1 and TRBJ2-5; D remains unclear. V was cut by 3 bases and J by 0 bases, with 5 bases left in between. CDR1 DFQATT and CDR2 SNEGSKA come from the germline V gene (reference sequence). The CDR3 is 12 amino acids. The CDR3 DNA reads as TGCAGTGCTAGCCACAACCAAGAGACCCAGTACTTC. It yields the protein CSASHNQETQYF.

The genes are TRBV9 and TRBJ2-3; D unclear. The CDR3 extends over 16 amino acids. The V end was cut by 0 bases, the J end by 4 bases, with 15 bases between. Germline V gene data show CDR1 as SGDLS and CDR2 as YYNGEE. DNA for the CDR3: TGTGCCAGCAGCGTAGAATTTGGTCTCCCCGCAGATACGCAGTATTTT. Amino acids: CASSVEFGLPADTQYF. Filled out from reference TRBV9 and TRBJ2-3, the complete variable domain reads DSGVTQTPKHLITATGQRVTLRCSPRSGDLSVYWYQQSLDQGLQFLIQYYNGEERAKGNILERFSAQQFPDLHSELNLSSLELGDSALYFCASSVEFGLPADTQYFGPGTRLTVL.

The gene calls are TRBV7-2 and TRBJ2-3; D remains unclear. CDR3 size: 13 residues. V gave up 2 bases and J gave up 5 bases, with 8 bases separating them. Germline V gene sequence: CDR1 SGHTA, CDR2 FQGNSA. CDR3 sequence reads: CASSLYWQDTQYF. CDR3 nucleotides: TGTGCCAGCAGCTTATACTGGCAAGATACGCAGTATTTT. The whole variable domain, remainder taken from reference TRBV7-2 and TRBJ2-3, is GAGVSQSPSNKVTEKGKDVELRCDPISGHTALYWYRQSLGQGLEFLIYFQGNSAPDKSGLPSDRFSAERTGGSVSTLTIQRTQQEDSAVYLCASSLYWQDTQYFGPGTRLTVL.

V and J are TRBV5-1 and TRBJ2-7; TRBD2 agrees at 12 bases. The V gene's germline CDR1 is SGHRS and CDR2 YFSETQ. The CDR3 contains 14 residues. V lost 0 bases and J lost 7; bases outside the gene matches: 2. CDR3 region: CASSLGTSGVEQYF. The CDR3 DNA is TGCGCCAGCAGCTTGGGGACTAGCGGGGTTGAGCAGTACTTC.

The CDR3 nucleotides are TGTGCCAGCAGCCCCTCAGCGGGAGCATCAGGAGATACGCAGTATTTT. Protein product: CASSPSAGASGDTQYF. The chain is built from TRBV3-1 and TRBJ2-3; 8 bases fit TRBD2. Trimming took 4 bases from V and 5 from J; bases not matched to a gene: 11. Germline V gene lookup returns CDR1 LGHDT and CDR2 YNNKEL (reference sequence). The CDR3 length is 16 residues.

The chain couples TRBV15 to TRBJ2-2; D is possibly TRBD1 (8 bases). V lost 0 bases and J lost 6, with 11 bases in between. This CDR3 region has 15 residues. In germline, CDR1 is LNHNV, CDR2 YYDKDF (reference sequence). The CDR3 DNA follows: TGTGCCACCAGCAGAGAACAGGGGGGGCCCGGGGAGCTGTTTTTT. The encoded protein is CATSREQGGPGELFF.

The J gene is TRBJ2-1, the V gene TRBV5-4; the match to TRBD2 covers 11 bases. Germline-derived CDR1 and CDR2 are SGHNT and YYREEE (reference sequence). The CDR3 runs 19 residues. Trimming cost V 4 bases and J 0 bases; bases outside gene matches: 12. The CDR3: CASSPGTSGVRGSYNEQFF. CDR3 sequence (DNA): TGTGCCAGCAGCCCCGGGACTAGCGGAGTAAGGGGCTCCTACAATGAGCAGTTCTTC.

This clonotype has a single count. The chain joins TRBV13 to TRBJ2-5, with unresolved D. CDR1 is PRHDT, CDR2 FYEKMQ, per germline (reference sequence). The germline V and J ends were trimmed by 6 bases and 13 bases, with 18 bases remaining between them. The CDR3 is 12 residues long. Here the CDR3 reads CASSEWFQPWYF. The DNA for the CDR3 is TGTGCCAGCAGTGAATGGTTCCAGCCCTGGTACTTC.

CDR3 sequence reads: CATTTGAYEQYF. The DNA of the CDR3 is TGTGCCACCACCACAGGGGCCTACGAGCAGTACTTC. The chain joins TRBV15 to TRBJ2-7; TRBD1 aligns across 7 bases. The CDR3 runs to 12 residues. Germline assignment: CDR1 LNHNV and CDR2 YYDKDF (reference sequence). J gave up 2 bases and V 7 bases, and 2 bases lay outside the gene matches.

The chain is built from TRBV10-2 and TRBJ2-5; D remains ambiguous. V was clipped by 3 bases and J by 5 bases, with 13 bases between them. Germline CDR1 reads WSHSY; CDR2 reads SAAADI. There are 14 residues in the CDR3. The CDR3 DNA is TGCGCCAGCAGTGAAATTCCAAGTTGGGAGACCCAGTACTTC. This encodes CASSEIPSWETQYF.

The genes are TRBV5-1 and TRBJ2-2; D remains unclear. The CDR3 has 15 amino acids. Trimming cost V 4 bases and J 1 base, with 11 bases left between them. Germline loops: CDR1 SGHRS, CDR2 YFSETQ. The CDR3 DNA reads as TGCGCCAGCAGCCCGACGCCCGGGAACACCGGGGAGCTGTTTTTT. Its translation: CASSPTPGNTGELFF.

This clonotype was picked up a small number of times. Written as DNA, the CDR3 is TGTGCCACCCTCCGGGAGGGCACAGATACGCAGTATTTT. Protein sequence: CATLREGTDTQYF. The V gene is TRBV10-3, the J gene TRBJ2-3, with 7 positions matching TRBD2. Germline loops: CDR1 ENHRY, CDR2 SYGVKD. The CDR3 loop spans 13 amino acids. Trimming removed 10 bases from V and 1 base from J; junction bases left unmatched: 5.

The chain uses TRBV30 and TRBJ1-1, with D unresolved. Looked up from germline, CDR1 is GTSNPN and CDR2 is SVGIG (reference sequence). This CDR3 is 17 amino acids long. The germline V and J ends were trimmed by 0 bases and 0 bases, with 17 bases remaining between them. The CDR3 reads CAWSVITARSMNTEAFF. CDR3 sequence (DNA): TGTGCCTGGAGTGTAATAACGGCACGGAGTATGAACACTGAAGCTTTCTTT. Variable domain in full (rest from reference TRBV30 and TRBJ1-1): SQTIHQWPATLVQPVGSPLSLECTVEGTSNPNLYWYRQAAGRGLQLLFYSVGIGQISSEVPQNLSASRPQDRQFILSSKKLLLSDSGFYLCAWSVITARSMNTEAFFGQGTRLTVV.

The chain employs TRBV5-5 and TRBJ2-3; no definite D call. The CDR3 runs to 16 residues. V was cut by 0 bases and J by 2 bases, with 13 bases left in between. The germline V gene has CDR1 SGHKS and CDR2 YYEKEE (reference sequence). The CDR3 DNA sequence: TGTGCCAGCAGCTTGGTGGTCAGGCAATACACAGATACGCAGTATTTT. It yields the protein CASSLVVRQYTDTQYF.

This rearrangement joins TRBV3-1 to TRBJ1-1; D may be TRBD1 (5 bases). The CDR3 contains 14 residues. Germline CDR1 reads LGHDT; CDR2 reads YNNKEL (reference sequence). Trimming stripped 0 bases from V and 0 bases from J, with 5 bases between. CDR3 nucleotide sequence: TGTGCCAGCAGCCAAGAGACAGTGAACACTGAAGCTTTCTTT. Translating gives CASSQETVNTEAFF.

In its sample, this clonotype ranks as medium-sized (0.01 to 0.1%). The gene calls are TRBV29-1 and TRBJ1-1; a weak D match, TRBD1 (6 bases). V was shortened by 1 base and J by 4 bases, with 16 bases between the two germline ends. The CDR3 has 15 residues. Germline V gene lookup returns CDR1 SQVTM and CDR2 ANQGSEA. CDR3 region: CSVEGAPEQGTEAFF. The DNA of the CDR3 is TGCAGCGTTGAAGGGGCCCCCGAACAGGGCACTGAAGCTTTCTTT.

The CDR3 reads CASNGWVRGQANTGELFF. The CDR3 DNA sequence: TGTGCCAGCAATGGTTGGGTTCGGGGACAGGCGAACACCGGGGAGCTGTTTTTT. J is TRBJ2-2 and V is TRBV2, with 8 nucleotides matching TRBD1. The CDR3 length is 18 residues. Unmatched junction bases numbered 13, after V lost 7 bases and J lost 0 bases. The germline V gene encodes CDR1 SNHLY and CDR2 FYNNEI.

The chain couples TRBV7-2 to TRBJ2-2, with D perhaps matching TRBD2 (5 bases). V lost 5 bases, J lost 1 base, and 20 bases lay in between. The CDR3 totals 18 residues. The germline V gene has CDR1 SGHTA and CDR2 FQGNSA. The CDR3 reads CASSRTNTGKGNTGELFF. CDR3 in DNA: TGTGCCAGCAGCAGAACCAATACCGGGAAAGGGAACACCGGGGAGCTGTTTTTT. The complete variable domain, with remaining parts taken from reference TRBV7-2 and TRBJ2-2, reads GAGVSQSPSNKVTEKGKDVELRCDPISGHTALYWYRQSLGQGLEFLIYFQGNSAPDKSGLPSDRFSAERTGGSVSTLTIQRTQQEDSAVYLCASSRTNTGKGNTGELFFGEGSRLTVL.

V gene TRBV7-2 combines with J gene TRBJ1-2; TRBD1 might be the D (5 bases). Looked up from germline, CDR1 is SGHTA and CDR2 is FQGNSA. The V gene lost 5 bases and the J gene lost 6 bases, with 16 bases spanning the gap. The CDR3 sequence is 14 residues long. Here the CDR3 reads CASSPRVGAHGYTF. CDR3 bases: TGTGCCAGCAGCCCGCGGGTTGGGGCCCATGGCTACACCTTC.

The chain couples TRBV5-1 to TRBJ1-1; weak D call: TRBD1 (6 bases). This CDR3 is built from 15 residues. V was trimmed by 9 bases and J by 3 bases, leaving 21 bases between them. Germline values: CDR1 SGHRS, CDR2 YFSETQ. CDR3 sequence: CATHRGGAGDTEAFF. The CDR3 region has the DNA TGCGCCACCCACCGGGGGGGGGCCGGGGACACTGAAGCTTTCTTT.

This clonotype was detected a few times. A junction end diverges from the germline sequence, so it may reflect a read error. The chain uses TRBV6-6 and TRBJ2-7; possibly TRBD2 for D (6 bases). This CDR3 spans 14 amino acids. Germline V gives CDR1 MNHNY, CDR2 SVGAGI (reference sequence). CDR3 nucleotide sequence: TGTGCCAGCAGTTACTCTCGGACTAACTACGAGCAGTACTTT. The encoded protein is CASSYSRTNYEQYF.

The CDR3 protein is CASRKDRDTGELFF. The CDR3 coding sequence is TGTGCCAGCAGAAAAGACAGGGACACCGGGGAGCTGTTTTTT. The gene calls are TRBV7-8 and TRBJ2-2; 7 positions agree with TRBD1. V dropped 6 bases and J dropped 3; count of bases not matched to a gene: 4. Germline V CDR1 and CDR2: SGHVS, FQNEAQ. CDR3 length: 14 residues. Variable domain in full (rest from reference TRBV7-8 and TRBJ2-2): GAGVSQSPRYKVAKRGQDVALRCDPISGHVSLFWYQQALGQGPEFLTYFQNEAQLDKSGLPSDRFFAERPEGSVSTLKIQRTQQEDSAVYLCASRKDRDTGELFFGEGSRLTVL.